These T cell receptor beta chains were read from a single sample in a study of blood T cells in healthy people across ages. Via MiXCR, TCRdb re-called the 5' RACE reads, giving one row per CDR3 protein. In the table there are approximately 940,000 distinct CDR3 sequences, around 49% of which are singletons. Sequencing was performed on blood. The receptors here all came from a man between 25 and 39 years old in good health. Each CDR3 is given with its conserved first and last residue. A D gene is named only where the DNA matches it firmly. For some rows the clone size is stated as once, few or many, or as a class when expanded; others skip it.

few	TRBJ2-3	TRBD2	TRBV5-1	CASSLVAGGQSDTQYF	TGCGCCAGCAGCTTGGTAGCGGGGGGCCAGTCAGATACGCAGTATTTT
NA	TRBJ2-7	TRBD1	TRBV12-3/TRBV12-4	CASTSYRGDEQYF	TGTGCCAGCACCAGTTACAGGGGCGACGAGCAGTACTTC
NA	TRBJ1-2	NA	TRBV5-1	CASSPDGALDYGYTF	TGCGCCAGCAGCCCTGATGGAGCCTTGGACTATGGCTACACCTTC
NA	TRBJ2-5	TRBD2	TRBV6-6	CASTKISGGPQETQYF	TGTGCCAGCACCAAGATCAGCGGGGGGCCGCAAGAGACCCAGTACTTC
NA	TRBJ2-1	TRBD1	TRBV7-2	CASSLDRGLYNEQFF	TGTGCCAGCAGCTTAGACAGGGGGCTCTACAATGAGCAGTTCTTC
NA	TRBJ2-5	TRBD1	TRBV29-1	CSVGDRGFSQYF	TGCAGCGTGGGGGACAGGGGGTTTTCCCAGTACTTC
many	TRBJ2-7	TRBD2	TRBV3-1	CASSPTSGGVYEQYF	TGTGCCAGCAGCCCCACTAGCGGGGGAGTCTACGAGCAGTACTTC
few	TRBJ1-2	TRBD1	TRBV27	CASSLTGVRGYTF	TGTGCCAGCAGTTTGACAGGGGTCAGAGGCTACACCTTC
few	TRBJ2-5	NA	TRBV28	CASSYSNNQETQYF	TGTGCCAGCAGTTACAGCAACAACCAAGAGACCCAGTACTTC
NA	TRBJ2-7	NA	TRBV30	CAWSVMGDERYF	TGTGCCTGGAGTGTGATGGGAGACGAGCGGTACTTC
NA	TRBJ1-2	NA	TRBV24-1	CATSGYSSGGYTF	TGTGCCACCAGTGGATACAGTTCGGGAGGCTACACCTTC
NA	TRBJ1-2	NA	TRBV6-6	CASSYSSSYGYTF	TGTGCCAGCAGTTACTCGTCCTCTTATGGCTACACCTTC
NA	TRBJ2-1	TRBD2	TRBV7-8	CASSSGLAGSSYNEQFF	TGTGCCAGCAGCTCCGGACTAGCGGGGAGCTCCTACAATGAGCAGTTCTTC
NA	TRBJ1-6	NA	TRBV30	CAWEQGSPLHF	TGTGCCTGGGAACAGGGATCACCCCTCCACTTT
NA	TRBJ2-7	TRBD1	TRBV4-3	CASSATGTDSYEQYF	TGCGCCAGCAGCGCAACCGGGACAGACTCCTACGAGCAGTACTTC
NA	TRBJ2-6	NA	TRBV18	CASSPQESGANVLTF	TGTGCCAGCTCACCGCAGGAATCTGGGGCCAACGTCCTGACTTTC
NA	TRBJ1-1	NA	TRBV20-1	CSAREGGANTEAFF	TGCAGTGCTAGAGAGGGGGGGGCGAACACTGAAGCTTTCTTT
few	TRBJ1-3	TRBD1	TRBV20-1	CSARGQDSGNTIYF	TGCAGTGCTAGGGGACAGGACTCTGGAAACACCATATATTTT
NA	TRBJ2-1	TRBD1	TRBV28	CASSLRTGGNEQFF	TGTGCCAGCAGTTTAAGGACAGGGGGCAATGAGCAGTTCTTC
NA	TRBJ1-2	NA	TRBV24-1	CATSDWFGGSYGYTF	TGTGCCACCAGTGATTGGTTTGGGGGCAGCTATGGCTACACCTTC
NA	TRBJ2-1	TRBD1	TRBV20-1	CSAPTGGIYNEQFF	TGCAGTGCTCCCACAGGGGGTATCTACAATGAGCAGTTCTTC
NA	TRBJ2-5	TRBD1	TRBV6-1	CASSANRQGRLSGETQYF	TGTGCCAGCAGTGCGAACCGACAGGGGAGGCTATCTGGAGAGACCCAGTACTTC
NA	TRBJ2-3	NA	TRBV20-1	CSASLRDFEAQYF	TGCAGTGCTAGTTTGCGGGACTTCGAAGCGCAGTATTTT
NA	TRBJ2-3	NA	TRBV4-2	CASSQGRQADTQYF	TGTGCCAGCAGCCAGGGCCGACAGGCAGATACGCAGTATTTT
NA	TRBJ2-3	TRBD2	TRBV4-1	CASSLSGGVDTQYF	TGCGCCAGCAGCCTTAGCGGGGGGGTGGATACGCAGTATTTT
NA	TRBJ2-3	NA	TRBV6-2/TRBV6-3	CASSYQRADTQYF	TGTGCCAGCAGTTACCAGAGGGCAGATACGCAGTATTTT
NA	TRBJ2-3	TRBD2	TRBV5-1	CASSKGLAGARTDTQYF	TGCGCCAGCAGCAAGGGACTAGCGGGGGCCCGCACAGATACGCAGTATTTT
NA	TRBJ2-5	TRBD1	TRBV18	CASSPDRGRLEETQYF	TGTGCCAGCTCACCTGACAGGGGGCGGCTTGAAGAGACCCAGTACTTC
NA	TRBJ2-1	TRBD2	TRBV4-1	CASSQAGGATYEQFF	TGCGCCAGCAGCCAAGCGGGGGGGGCTACGTATGAGCAGTTCTTC
NA	TRBJ2-1	NA	TRBV6-2/TRBV6-3	CASSYSLEQGYNEQFF	TGTGCCAGCAGTTACTCTTTGGAACAGGGTTACAATGAGCAGTTCTTC
few	TRBJ2-3	TRBD2	TRBV7-2	CASSLATSGGSTDTQYF	TGTGCCAGCAGCTTAGCGACTAGCGGGGGAAGCACAGATACGCAGTATTTT
NA	TRBJ2-1	NA	TRBV5-6	CASSANEDEVTYNEQFF	TGTGCCAGCAGCGCAAACGAAGACGAAGTGACCTACAATGAGCAGTTCTTC
few	TRBJ2-7	NA	TRBV10-3	CAISERSSGYEQYF	TGTGCCATCAGTGAGCGCTCAAGTGGTTACGAGCAGTACTTC
NA	TRBJ2-5	NA	TRBV7-2	CASSLEAPPWETQYF	TGTGCCAGCAGCTTAGAGGCCCCTCCTTGGGAGACCCAGTACTTC
NA	TRBJ1-6	NA	TRBV7-9	CASSLGAGASNSPLHF	TGTGCCAGCAGCTTAGGGGCGGGTGCCTCAAATTCACCCCTCCACTTT
NA	TRBJ1-1	NA	TRBV20-1	CSARDDGVAFF	TGCAGTGCTAGAGATGATGGGGTAGCTTTCTTT
few	TRBJ1-1	TRBD1	TRBV7-2	CASSLAGQGVNTEAFF	TGTGCCAGCAGCTTAGCCGGACAGGGGGTGAACACTGAAGCTTTCTTT
NA	TRBJ2-7	TRBD2	TRBV6-5	CASSYFSGGSYEQYF	TGTGCCAGCAGTTACTTTAGCGGGGGCTCCTACGAGCAGTACTTC
many	TRBJ2-7	NA	TRBV7-6	CASSLGGSRRYEQYF	TGTGCCAGCAGCCTAGGCGGATCTCGTCGCTACGAGCAGTACTTC
few	TRBJ1-2	NA	TRBV29-1	CSATTQGNYGYTF	TGCAGCGCTACAACTCAGGGGAACTATGGCTACACCTTC
NA	TRBJ2-3	TRBD2	TRBV6-5	CASRQSGTRDTDTQYF	TGTGCCAGCAGGCAATCAGGGACTAGGGACACAGATACGCAGTATTTT
NA	TRBJ2-3	NA	TRBV4-1	CASSQLSSSTDTQYF	TGCGCCAGCAGCCAGTTGTCGAGCAGCACAGATACGCAGTATTTT
NA	TRBJ2-3	NA	TRBV14	CASSQGSSPSTDTQYF	TGTGCCAGCAGCCAGGGAAGTTCGCCCAGCACAGATACGCAGTATTTT
few	TRBJ1-5	NA	TRBV30	CAWSVRGTANQPQHF	TGTGCCTGGAGTGTACGGGGAACGGCCAATCAGCCCCAGCATTTT
NA	TRBJ2-4	TRBD2	TRBV20-1	CSARDQISGSFNEQYF	TGCAGTGCTAGAGATCAAATTAGCGGGAGTTTTAATGAGCAGTACTTC
NA	TRBJ2-7	NA	TRBV2	CASSEVVWAESYEQYF	TGTGCCAGCAGTGAAGTGGTTTGGGCGGAATCCTACGAGCAGTACTTC
NA	TRBJ2-3	NA	TRBV30	CAWTEGLGSDTQYF	TGTGCCTGGACAGAGGGGTTGGGGTCAGATACGCAGTATTTT
many	TRBJ2-5	NA	TRBV12-3/TRBV12-4	CASSLTRGYQETQYF	TGTGCCAGCAGTTTGACCCGGGGGTACCAAGAGACCCAGTACTTC
NA	TRBJ1-4	NA	TRBV7-2	CASSSGGGLTNEKLFF	TGTGCCAGCAGCTCGGGTGGAGGGTTAACTAATGAAAAACTGTTTTTT
NA	TRBJ2-7	NA	TRBV5-1	CASSPGAFVSNEQYF	TGCGCCAGCAGCCCCGGGGCTTTCGTATCCAATGAGCAGTACTTC
few	TRBJ2-7	NA	TRBV27	CASSFTQGHEQYF	TGTGCCAGCAGTTTTACTCAGGGCCACGAGCAGTACTTC
few	TRBJ2-1	TRBD2	TRBV5-1	CASSRGLAGSRTYNEQFF	TGCGCCAGCAGCCGGGGACTAGCGGGGAGTCGAACCTACAATGAGCAGTTCTTC
NA	TRBJ2-7	NA	TRBV27	CASSATTSTYYEQYF	TGTGCCAGCAGTGCGACTACATCTACCTACTACGAGCAGTACTTC
NA	TRBJ2-3	NA	TRBV7-6	CASSLEAKHTDTQYF	TGTGCCAGCAGCTTAGAGGCCAAACACACAGATACGCAGTATTTT
NA	TRBJ2-1	TRBD2	TRBV7-9	CASRERGDSYNEQFF	TGTGCCAGCAGAGAACGGGGGGATTCCTACAATGAGCAGTTCTTC